This TCR beta chain emerged from a study of cytomegalovirus exposure and HLA in healthy donors. Of note for this clone: Antigen unknown.

No record was made of this donor's CMV serostatus. General observations from the study: Rarity held for most TCR sequences, but there were some public TCRs that occurred in many donors. V segments that were indistinguishable, TRBV6-2 and TRBV6-3 among them, were omitted from analysis. Among the CMV-associated chains, a few were confirmed in vitro as specific for CMV antigens.

The V gene end was trimmed by 0 bases and the J gene end by 0 bases; junction bases not matched to a gene: 11. The germline CDR1 and CDR2 sequences are GTSNPN and SVGIG (reference sequence). This CDR3 spans 18 amino acids. The PCR contained 60 Vbeta and 13 Jbeta primers. Assay: immunoSEQ multiplex PCR; the TCRdb copy retains only in-frame clones and omits some. The sample records 85,000 to 100,000 clones, more than 60% being singletons. V is TRBV30 and J is TRBJ2-7; 10 bases fit TRBD2. The sequencing sample was made of PBMCs. The sequence came from a human donor in good health. CDR3 DNA: TGTGCCTGGAGTGTAGACGAGACCGGGACTAGCGACTCCTACGAGCAGTACTTC. As protein: CAWSVDETGTSDSYEQYF.